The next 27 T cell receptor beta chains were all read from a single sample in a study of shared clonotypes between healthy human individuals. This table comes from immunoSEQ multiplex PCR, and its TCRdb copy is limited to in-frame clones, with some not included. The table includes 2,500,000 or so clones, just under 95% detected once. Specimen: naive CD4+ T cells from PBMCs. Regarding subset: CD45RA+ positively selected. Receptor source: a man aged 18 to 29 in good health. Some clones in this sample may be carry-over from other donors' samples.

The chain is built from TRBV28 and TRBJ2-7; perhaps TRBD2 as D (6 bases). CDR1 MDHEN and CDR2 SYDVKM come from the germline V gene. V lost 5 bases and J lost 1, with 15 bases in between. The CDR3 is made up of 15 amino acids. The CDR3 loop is CASSIIAVKSYEQYF. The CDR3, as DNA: TGTGCCAGCAGTATTATAGCGGTAAAGTCCTACGAGCAGTACTTC.

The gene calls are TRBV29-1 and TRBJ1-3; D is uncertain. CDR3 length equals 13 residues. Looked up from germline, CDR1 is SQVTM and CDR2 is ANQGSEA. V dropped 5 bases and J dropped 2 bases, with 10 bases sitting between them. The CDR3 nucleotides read TGCAGCGTTCTAGGCCAAACTGGAAACACCATATATTTT. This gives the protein CSVLGQTGNTIYF.

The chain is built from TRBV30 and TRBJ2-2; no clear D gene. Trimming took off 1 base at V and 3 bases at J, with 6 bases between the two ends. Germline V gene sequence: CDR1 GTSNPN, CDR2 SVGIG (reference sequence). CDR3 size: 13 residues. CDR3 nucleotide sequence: TGTGCCTGGAGTGCCTCCGACACCGGGGAGCTGTTTTTT. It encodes CAWSASDTGELFF.

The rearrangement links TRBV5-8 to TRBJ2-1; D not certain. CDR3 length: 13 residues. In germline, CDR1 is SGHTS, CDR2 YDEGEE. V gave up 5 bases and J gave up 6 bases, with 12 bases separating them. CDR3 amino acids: CASSRYLSNEQFF. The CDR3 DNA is TGTGCCAGCAGTCGTTACCTATCCAATGAGCAGTTCTTC.

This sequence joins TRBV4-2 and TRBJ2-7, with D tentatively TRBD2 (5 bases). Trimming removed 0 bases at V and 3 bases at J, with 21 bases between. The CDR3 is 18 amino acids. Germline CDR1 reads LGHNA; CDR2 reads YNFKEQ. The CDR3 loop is CASSQDPLGATRRYEQYF. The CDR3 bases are TGTGCCAGCAGCCAAGATCCATTGGGAGCTACCCGGCGCTACGAGCAGTACTTC.

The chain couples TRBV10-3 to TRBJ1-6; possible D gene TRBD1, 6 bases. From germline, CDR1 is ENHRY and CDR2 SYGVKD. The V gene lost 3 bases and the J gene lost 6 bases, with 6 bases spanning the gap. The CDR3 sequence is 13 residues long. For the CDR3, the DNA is TGTGCCATCAGTGACAGGGGTAATTCACCCCTCCACTTT. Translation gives CAISDRGNSPLHF.

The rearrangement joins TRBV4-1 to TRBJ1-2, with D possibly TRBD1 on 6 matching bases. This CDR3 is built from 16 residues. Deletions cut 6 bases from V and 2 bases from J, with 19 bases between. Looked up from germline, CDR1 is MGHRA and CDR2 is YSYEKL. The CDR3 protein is CASRTVGAGSNYGYTF. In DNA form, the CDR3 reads TGCGCCAGCAGGACCGTGGGGGCTGGGAGCAACTATGGCTACACCTTC.

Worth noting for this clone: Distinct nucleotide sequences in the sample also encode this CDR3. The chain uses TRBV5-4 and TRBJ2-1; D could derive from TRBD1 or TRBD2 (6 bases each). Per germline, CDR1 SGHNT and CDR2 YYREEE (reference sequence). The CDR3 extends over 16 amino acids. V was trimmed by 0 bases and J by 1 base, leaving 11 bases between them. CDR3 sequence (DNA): TGTGCCAGCAGCTTGGGTGGAGGGGGATCCTACAATGAGCAGTTCTTC. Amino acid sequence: CASSLGGGGSYNEQFF. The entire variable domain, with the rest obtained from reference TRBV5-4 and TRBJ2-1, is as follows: ETGVTQSPTHLIKTRGQQVTLRCSSQSGHNTVSWYQQALGQGPQFIFQYYREEENGRGNFPPRFSGLQFPNYSSELNVNALELDDSALYLCASSLGGGGSYNEQFFGPGTRLTVL.

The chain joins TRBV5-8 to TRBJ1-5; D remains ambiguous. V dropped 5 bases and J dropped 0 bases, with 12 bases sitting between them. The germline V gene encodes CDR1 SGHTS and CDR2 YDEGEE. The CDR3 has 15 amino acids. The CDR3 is CASRRTWNSNQPQHF. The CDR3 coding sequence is TGTGCCAGCAGACGGACTTGGAATAGCAATCAGCCCCAGCATTTT.

CDR3 residues: CASQDWQNTEAFF. CDR3 nucleotide sequence: TGTGCCAGCCAAGATTGGCAGAACACTGAAGCTTTCTTT. The genes are TRBV27 and TRBJ1-1; no clear D gene. Trimming removed 8 bases from V and 1 base from J, with 11 bases in between. Germline assignment: CDR1 MNHEY and CDR2 SMNVEV (reference sequence). This CDR3 has 13 amino acids.

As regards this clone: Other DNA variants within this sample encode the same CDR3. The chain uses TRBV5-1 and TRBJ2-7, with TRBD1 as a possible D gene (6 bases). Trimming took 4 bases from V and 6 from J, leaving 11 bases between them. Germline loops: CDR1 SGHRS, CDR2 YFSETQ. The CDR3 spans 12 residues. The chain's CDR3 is CASSLTGSEQYF. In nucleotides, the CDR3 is TGCGCCAGCAGCCTGACAGGTAGCGAGCAGTACTTC.

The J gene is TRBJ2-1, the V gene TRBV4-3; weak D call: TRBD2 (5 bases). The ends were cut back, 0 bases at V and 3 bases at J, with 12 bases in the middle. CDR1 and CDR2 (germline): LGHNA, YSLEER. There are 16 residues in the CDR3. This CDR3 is CASSQDAWTGYNEQFF. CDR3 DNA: TGCGCCAGCAGCCAAGACGCTTGGACTGGCTACAATGAGCAGTTCTTC.

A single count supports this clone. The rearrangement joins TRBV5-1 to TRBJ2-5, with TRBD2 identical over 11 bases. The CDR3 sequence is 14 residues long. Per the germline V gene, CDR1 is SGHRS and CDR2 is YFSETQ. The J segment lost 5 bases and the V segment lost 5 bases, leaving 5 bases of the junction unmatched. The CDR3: CASSTSGSPETQYF. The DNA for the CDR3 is TGCGCCAGCAGTACTAGCGGGAGTCCCGAGACCCAGTACTTC.

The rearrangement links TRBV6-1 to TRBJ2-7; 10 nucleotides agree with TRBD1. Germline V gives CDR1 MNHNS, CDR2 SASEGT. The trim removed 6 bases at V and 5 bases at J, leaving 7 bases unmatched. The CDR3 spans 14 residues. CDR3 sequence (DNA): TGTGCCAGCAGCTTAGACAGGGGGCGAGACGAGCAGTACTTC. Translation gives CASSLDRGRDEQYF.

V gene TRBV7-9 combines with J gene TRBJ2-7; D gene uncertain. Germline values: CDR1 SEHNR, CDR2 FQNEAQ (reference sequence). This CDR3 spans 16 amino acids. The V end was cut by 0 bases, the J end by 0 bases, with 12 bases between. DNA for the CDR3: TGTGCCAGCAGCTTAGCGAGAAAGAAAGACTCCTACGAGCAGTACTTC. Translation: CASSLARKKDSYEQYF.

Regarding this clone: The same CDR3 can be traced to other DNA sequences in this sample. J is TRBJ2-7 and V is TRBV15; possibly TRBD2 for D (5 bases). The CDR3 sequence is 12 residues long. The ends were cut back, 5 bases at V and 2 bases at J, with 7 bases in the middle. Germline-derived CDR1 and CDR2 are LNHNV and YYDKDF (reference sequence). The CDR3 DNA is TGTGCCACCAGCCGGGGAGCCTACGAGCAGTACTTC. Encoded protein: CATSRGAYEQYF.

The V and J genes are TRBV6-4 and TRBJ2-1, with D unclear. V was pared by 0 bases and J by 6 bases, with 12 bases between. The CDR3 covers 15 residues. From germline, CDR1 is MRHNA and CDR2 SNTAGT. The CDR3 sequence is CASSDSLAGSNEQFF. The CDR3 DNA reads TGTGCCAGCAGTGACTCCCTGGCAGGATCCAATGAGCAGTTCTTC.

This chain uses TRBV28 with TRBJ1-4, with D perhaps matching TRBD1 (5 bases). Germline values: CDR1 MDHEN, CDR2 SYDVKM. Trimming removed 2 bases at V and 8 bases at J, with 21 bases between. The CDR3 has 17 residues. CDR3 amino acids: CASSLHRFVRVREKLFF. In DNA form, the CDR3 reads TGTGCCAGCAGTTTACATCGCTTCGTCAGGGTTCGCGAAAAACTGTTTTTT.

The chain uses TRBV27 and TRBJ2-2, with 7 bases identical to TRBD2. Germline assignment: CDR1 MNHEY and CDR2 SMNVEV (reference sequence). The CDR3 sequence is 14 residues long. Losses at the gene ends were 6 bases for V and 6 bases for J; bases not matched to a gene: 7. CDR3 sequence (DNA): TGTGCCAGCAGAGGACTAGAAGTTTCCGGGGAGCTGTTTTTT. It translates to CASRGLEVSGELFF.

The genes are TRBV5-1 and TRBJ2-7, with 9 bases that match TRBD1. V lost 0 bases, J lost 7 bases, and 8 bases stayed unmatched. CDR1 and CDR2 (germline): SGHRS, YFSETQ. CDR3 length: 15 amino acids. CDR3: CASSLEDRGIGEQYF. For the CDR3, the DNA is TGCGCCAGCAGCTTGGAGGACAGGGGTATTGGGGAGCAGTACTTC. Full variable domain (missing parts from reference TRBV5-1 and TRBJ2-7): KAGVTQTPRYLIKTRGQQVTLSCSPISGHRSVSWYQQTPGQGLQFLFEYFSETQRNKGNFPGRFSGRQFSNSRSEMNVSTLELGDSALYLCASSLEDRGIGEQYFGPGTRLTVT.

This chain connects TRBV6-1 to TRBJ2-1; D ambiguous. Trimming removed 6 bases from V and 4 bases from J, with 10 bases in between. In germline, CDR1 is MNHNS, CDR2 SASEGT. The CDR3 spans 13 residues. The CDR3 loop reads CASRVVRYNEQFF. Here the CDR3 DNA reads TGTGCCAGCAGAGTAGTGAGGTACAATGAGCAGTTCTTC.

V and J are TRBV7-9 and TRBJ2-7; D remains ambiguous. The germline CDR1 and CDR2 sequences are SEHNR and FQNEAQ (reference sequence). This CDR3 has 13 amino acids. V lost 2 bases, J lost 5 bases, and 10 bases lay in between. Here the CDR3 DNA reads TGTGCCAGCAGCTTAAAACATTTCGACGAGCAGTACTTC. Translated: CASSLKHFDEQYF.

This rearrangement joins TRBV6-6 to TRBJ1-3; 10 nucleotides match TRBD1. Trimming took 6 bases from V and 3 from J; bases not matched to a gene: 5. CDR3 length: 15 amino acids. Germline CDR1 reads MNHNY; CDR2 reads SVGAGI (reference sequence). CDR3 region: CASSPTGGFGNTIYF. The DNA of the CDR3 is TGTGCCAGCAGCCCGACAGGGGGCTTTGGAAACACCATATATTTT.

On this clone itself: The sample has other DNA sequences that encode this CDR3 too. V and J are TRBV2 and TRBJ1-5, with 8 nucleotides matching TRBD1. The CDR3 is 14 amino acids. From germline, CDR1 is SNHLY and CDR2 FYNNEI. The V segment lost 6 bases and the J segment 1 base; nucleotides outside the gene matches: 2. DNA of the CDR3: TGTGCCAGCAGGACAGGGGTGAGCAATCAGCCCCAGCATTTT. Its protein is CASRTGVSNQPQHF.

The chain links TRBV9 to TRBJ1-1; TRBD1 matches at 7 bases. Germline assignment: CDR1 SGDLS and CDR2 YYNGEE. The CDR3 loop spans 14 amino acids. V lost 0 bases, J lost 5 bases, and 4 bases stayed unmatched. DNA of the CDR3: TGTGCCAGCAGCGTAGGCGGGGACAGAACTGAAGCTTTCTTT. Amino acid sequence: CASSVGGDRTEAFF.

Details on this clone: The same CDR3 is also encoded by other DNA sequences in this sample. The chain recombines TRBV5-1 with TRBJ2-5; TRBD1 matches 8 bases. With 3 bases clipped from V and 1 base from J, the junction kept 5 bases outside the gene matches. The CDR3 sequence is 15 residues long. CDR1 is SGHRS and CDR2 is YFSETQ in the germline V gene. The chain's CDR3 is CASSSGQGGQETQYF. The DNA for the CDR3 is TGCGCCAGCAGCTCAGGACAGGGCGGCCAAGAGACCCAGTACTTC.

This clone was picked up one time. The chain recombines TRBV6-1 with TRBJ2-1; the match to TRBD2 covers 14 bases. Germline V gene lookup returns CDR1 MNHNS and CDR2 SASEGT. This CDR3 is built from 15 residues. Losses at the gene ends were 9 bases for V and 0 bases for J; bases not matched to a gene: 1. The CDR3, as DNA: TGTGCCAGTGGGACTAGCGGGGGCTCCTACAATGAGCAGTTCTTC. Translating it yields CASGTSGGSYNEQFF.